The 20 T cell receptor beta chains below come from one sample, sequenced in a study of T cell changes during pregnancy in multiple sclerosis. The data were produced by immunoSEQ multiplex PCR, yet TCRdb's version contains in-frame clones alone and is incomplete. The table shows 40,000 to 60,000 clones, with 80% to 95% occurring only once. The starting material was peripheral blood, obtained after pregnancy. The receptor set was obtained from a female donor with multiple sclerosis, enrolled in a pregnancy study.

The chain has TRBV7-3 and TRBJ2-1; TRBD2 matches 8 bases. From germline, CDR1 is SGHTA and CDR2 FQGTGA. The CDR3 runs to 17 residues. After removal of 4 bases from V and 4 bases from J, the junction contained 12 bases not matched to a gene. Here the CDR3 reads CASSYLTGLGEYNEQFF. CDR3 nucleotide sequence: TGTGCCAGCAGCTACCTGACGGGACTAGGGGAATACAATGAGCAGTTCTTC.

The count of this clone is one. V and J are TRBV29-1 and TRBJ2-1; maybe TRBD2 (5 bases). The CDR3 length is 17 residues. V shed 1 base and J shed 0 bases, with 16 bases lying between them. Germline CDR1 is SQVTM and CDR2 is ANQGSEA. DNA for the CDR3: TGCAGCGTTGAAGGGCCCCAAGATGGGAGCTCCTACAATGAGCAGTTCTTC. Encoded protein: CSVEGPQDGSSYNEQFF.

CDR3 DNA sequence: TGTGCCAGCTCCCCGCCAGGCCAGGGGACGGTCTACGAGCAGTACTTC. Translating it yields CASSPPGQGTVYEQYF. The genes are TRBV11-2 and TRBJ2-7, with D possibly being TRBD1 (6 bases). CDR1 and CDR2 (germline): SGHAT, FQNNGV. The V gene lost 8 bases and the J gene lost 3 bases, with 23 bases spanning the gap. This CDR3 has 16 amino acids.

V usage is TRBV30 and J usage is TRBJ1-3; TRBD1 is a possible D gene (6 bases). The CDR3 loop spans 15 amino acids. Trimming removed 0 bases from V and 4 bases from J, with 13 bases in between. Germline assignment: CDR1 GTSNPN and CDR2 SVGIG (reference sequence). This chain's CDR3 is CAWSVDTGFGNTIYF. CDR3 coding DNA: TGTGCCTGGAGTGTAGATACAGGGTTCGGAAACACCATATATTTT.

V is TRBV7-2 and J is TRBJ2-1; 8 bases match TRBD1. V shed 1 base and J 8 bases; nucleotides not matched to a gene: 7. Germline loops: CDR1 SGHTA, CDR2 FQGNSA. The CDR3 is 15 residues long. CDR3 in DNA: TGTGCCAGCAGCTTAGTCAGGGGGCGAATAGATGAGCAGTTCTTC. It encodes CASSLVRGRIDEQFF.

The chain has TRBV19 and TRBJ1-4, with D hard to call. Germline V gives CDR1 LNHDA, CDR2 SQIVND (reference sequence). The CDR3 loop spans 13 amino acids. The V and J ends lost 5 bases and 8 bases respectively, with 12 bases between them. As DNA, the CDR3 is TGTGCCAGTAGTGTATCCCGAGGGGAAAAACTGTTTTTT. Amino acids: CASSVSRGEKLFF.

The CDR3 region is CASSKAGGGFERPYEQYF. CDR3 DNA: TGTGCCAGCAGCAAAGCGGGTGGGGGCTTTGAGCGACCCTACGAGCAGTACTTC. The chain employs TRBV21-1 and TRBJ2-7; the table's D call, TRBD1, was not checked against the DNA. TRBV21-1 is recorded as a pseudogene. The CDR3 extends over 18 amino acids.

J is TRBJ1-4 and V is TRBV2; 8 nucleotides align to TRBD1. The CDR3 is 15 amino acids. Looked up from germline, CDR1 is SNHLY and CDR2 is FYNNEI. Trimming cost V 6 bases and J 5 bases; bases outside gene matches: 8. Written as DNA, the CDR3 is TGTGCCAGCAGCCGCAACAGGGGGAGGAATGAAAAACTGTTTTTT. It yields the protein CASSRNRGRNEKLFF.

This rearrangement joins TRBV13 to TRBJ2-5; 7 nucleotides line up with TRBD1. Germline values: CDR1 PRHDT, CDR2 FYEKMQ (reference sequence). With 5 bases clipped from V and 5 bases from J, the junction kept 11 bases outside the gene matches. This CDR3 contains 15 residues. CDR3 region: CASSKDRVSRETQYF. In DNA form, the CDR3 reads TGTGCCAGCAGCAAAGACAGGGTGTCCAGGGAGACCCAGTACTTC.

V gene TRBV4-3 combines with J gene TRBJ2-2; a possible D gene is TRBD2 (7 bases). CDR1 and CDR2 (germline): LGHNA, YSLEER. Deletions cut 5 bases from V and 0 bases from J, with 13 bases between. CDR3 length: 16 amino acids. CDR3 residues: CASSGRGTTNTGELFF. CDR3 coding DNA: TGCGCCAGCAGCGGGAGGGGGACCACGAACACCGGGGAGCTGTTTTTT.

This rearrangement joins TRBV7-9 to TRBJ1-4; a possible D gene is TRBD1 (5 bases). Germline V gene sequence: CDR1 SEHNR, CDR2 FQNEAQ (reference sequence). Trimming took off 6 bases at V and 5 bases at J, with 13 bases between the two ends. The length of the CDR3 is 14 residues. The CDR3 loop reads CASRPGTTNEKLFF. The CDR3 DNA follows: TGTGCCAGCAGACCCGGGACTACCAATGAAAAACTGTTTTTT.

V and J are TRBV6-5 and TRBJ1-5, with a weak D call TRBD1 (5 bases). From germline, CDR1 is MNHEY and CDR2 SVGAGI. The CDR3 consists of 13 residues. The V gene lost 2 bases and the J gene lost 4 bases, with 6 bases spanning the gap. In nucleotides, the CDR3 is TGTGCCAGCAGTTACGGGGGGAATCAGCCCCAGCATTTT. It is translated as CASSYGGNQPQHF.

The chain links TRBV25-1 to TRBJ1-5; D is perhaps TRBD1 (5 bases). Trimming shortened V by 4 bases and J by 3 bases, and 10 bases separated the two germline ends. Germline-derived CDR1 and CDR2 are MGHDK and SYGVNS. CDR3 length: 14 residues. CDR3 bases: TGTGCCAGCAGTGGTCAGGGTAACAATCAGCCCCAGCATTTT. Its protein is CASSGQGNNQPQHF.

The count of this clone is one. The rearrangement joins TRBV7-3 to TRBJ2-5, with TRBD1 identical over 10 bases. J was trimmed by 8 bases and V by 5 bases; bases with no gene match: 11. This CDR3 is built from 15 residues. Germline lookup yields CDR1 SGHTA and CDR2 FQGTGA. The CDR3: CASSGGTGAVGTQYF. CDR3 sequence (DNA): TGTGCCAGCAGCGGCGGGACAGGGGCCGTTGGCACCCAGTACTTC.

The V call is TRBV6-5, the J call TRBJ1-2; D is possibly TRBD1 (5 bases). V was pared by 9 bases and J by 2 bases, with 10 bases between. Germline values: CDR1 MNHEY, CDR2 SVGAGI. The length of the CDR3 is 12 residues. The CDR3 DNA sequence: TGTGCCAGTGGCGACAGAAACTATGGCTACACCTTC. Its protein is CASGDRNYGYTF.

V usage is TRBV7-2 and J usage is TRBJ2-1; perhaps TRBD2 as D (7 bases). Germline V gene sequence: CDR1 SGHTA, CDR2 FQGNSA. The CDR3 is 17 amino acids. V shed 5 bases and J shed 3 bases, with 20 bases lying between them. The CDR3 DNA reads as TGTGCCAGCAGCCAACAGGGAGGCGGGGGAGTCTACAATGAGCAGTTCTTC. This translates into CASSQQGGGGVYNEQFF. Together with reference TRBV7-2 and TRBJ2-1, the CDR3 gives the full variable domain: GAGVSQSPSNKVTEKGKDVELRCDPISGHTALYWYRQSLGQGLEFLIYFQGNSAPDKSGLPSDRFSAERTGGSVSTLTIQRTQQEDSAVYLCASSQQGGGGVYNEQFFGPGTRLTVL.

The chain links TRBV4-3 to TRBJ2-7, with D uncertain. V lost 1 base, J lost 2 bases, and 9 bases lay in between. Per the germline V gene, CDR1 is LGHNA and CDR2 is YSLEER. The CDR3 has 14 amino acids. CDR3 sequence reads: CASSQGSRAYEQYF. The CDR3 coding sequence is TGCGCCAGCAGCCAAGGGAGCCGAGCCTACGAGCAGTACTTC.

The chain joins TRBV4-3 to TRBJ1-2; the D gene is possibly TRBD1 (6 bases). Germline lookup yields CDR1 LGHNA and CDR2 YSLEER. Deletions cut 4 bases from V and 5 bases from J, with 14 bases between. The CDR3 has 14 amino acids. The CDR3 bases are TGCGCCAGCAGCCCGGGAGGGGGGGTTTATGGCTACACCTTC. Its translation: CASSPGGGVYGYTF.

The chain joins TRBV4-3 to TRBJ1-1; a weak D match, TRBD1 (5 bases). Germline CDR1 and CDR2: LGHNA and YSLEER. This CDR3 has 15 residues. V lost 4 bases to trimming and J lost 10 bases, with 22 bases between them. The CDR3 nucleotides are TGCGCCAGCAGCCCCCAGGGTCCTGGGTTTGATGGAGCTTTCTTT. Translating it yields CASSPQGPGFDGAFF.

Here the CDR3 reads CASTPSGSNSPLHF. In nucleotides, the CDR3 is TGTGCCAGCACCCCCTCCGGGAGTAATTCACCCCTCCACTTT. The rearrangement links TRBV7-2 to TRBJ1-6; D gene ambiguous. The CDR3 extends over 14 amino acids. The germline gives CDR1 SGHTA, CDR2 FQGNSA. V dropped 7 bases and J dropped 6 bases, with 13 bases sitting between them.